This T cell receptor beta chain was sequenced for a study of cytomegalovirus exposure and HLA in healthy donors. Donors came from a validation cohort of some 110 subjects, distinct from the first 666-subject cohort. Study observations and caveats: Cytomegalovirus association was listed for 164 TCR beta chains. A subsequent analysis found that TCR clusters from the first cohort also tended to co-occur in the 130 or so validation repertoires, with under 95% of cluster scores above 0.

Losses at the gene ends were 5 bases for V and 0 bases for J; bases not matched to a gene: 10. This CDR3 is built from 16 residues. The V gene's germline CDR1 is MDHEN and CDR2 SYDVKM. Concerning this clone: Antigen: not known.

Clones were sequenced by immunoSEQ multiplex PCR, and TCRdb holds only the in-frame ones, with some missing. The data hold over 100,000 clones, with approximately 95% observed a single time. This receptor was obtained from a woman between 18 and 30 years old in good health and CMV-seronegative. The sequencing input was PBMCs. The chain is built from TRBV28 and TRBJ2-7, with 7 bases fitting TRBD2. The CDR3 nucleotides read TGTGCCAGCAGTCCGCCGGGAGCGGGGAGCTCCTACGAGCAGTACTTC. It yields the protein CASSPPGAGSSYEQYF.